The clone carrying this T cell receptor beta chain was counted only a few times. The antigen is unknown. This entry is derived from a study of T-cell reconstitution after alpha-beta-depleted transplantation in children. Study outcomes and limitations: The origin of alpha-beta T cells about two months after transplant was reportedly several hundred expanded graft clones. Surviving recipient T cells and intrathymic progenitors accounted for some patients' high TCRbeta diversity at day 60. Counts and diversity of T cells one year after transplant came mostly from newly produced T cells.

The CDR3 loop spans 17 amino acids. Germline assignment: CDR1 LGHNA and CDR2 YNFKEQ. J gave up 0 bases and V 0 bases, and 4 bases lay outside the gene matches. Unique molecular identifiers were incorporated during preparation of the TCRbeta library. In TCRdb, the PCR reads were re-called with MiXCR into one record per CDR3 protein. This table holds approximately 650,000 distinct CDR3 sequences, about 12% found once. This sample comprised PBMCs, obtained before TCRalphabeta/CD19-depleted stem cell transplant. The chain recombines TRBV4-2 with TRBJ2-1, with 8 bases fitting TRBD2. This receptor was identified in a girl under 10 years old with congenital amegakaryocytic thrombocytopenia, due to receive a stem cell transplant. CDR3: CASSQDFGRVSYNEQFF. The CDR3 region has the DNA TGTGCCAGCAGCCAAGATTTCGGGAGGGTCTCCTACAATGAGCAGTTCTTC.